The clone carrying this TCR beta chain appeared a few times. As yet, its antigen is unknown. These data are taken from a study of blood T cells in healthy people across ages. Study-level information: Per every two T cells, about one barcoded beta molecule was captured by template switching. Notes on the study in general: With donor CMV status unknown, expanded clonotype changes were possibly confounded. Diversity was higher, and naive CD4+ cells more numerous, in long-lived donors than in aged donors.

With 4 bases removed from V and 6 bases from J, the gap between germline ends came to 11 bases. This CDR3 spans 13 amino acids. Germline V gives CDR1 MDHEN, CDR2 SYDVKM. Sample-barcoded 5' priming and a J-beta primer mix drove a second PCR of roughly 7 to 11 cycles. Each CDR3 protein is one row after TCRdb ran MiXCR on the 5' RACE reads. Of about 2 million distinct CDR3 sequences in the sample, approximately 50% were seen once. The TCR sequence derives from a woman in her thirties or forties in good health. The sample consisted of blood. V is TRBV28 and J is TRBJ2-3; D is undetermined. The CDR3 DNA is TGTGCCAGCAGTTCCGGATCCTCGGATACGCAGTATTTT. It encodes CASSSGSSDTQYF.